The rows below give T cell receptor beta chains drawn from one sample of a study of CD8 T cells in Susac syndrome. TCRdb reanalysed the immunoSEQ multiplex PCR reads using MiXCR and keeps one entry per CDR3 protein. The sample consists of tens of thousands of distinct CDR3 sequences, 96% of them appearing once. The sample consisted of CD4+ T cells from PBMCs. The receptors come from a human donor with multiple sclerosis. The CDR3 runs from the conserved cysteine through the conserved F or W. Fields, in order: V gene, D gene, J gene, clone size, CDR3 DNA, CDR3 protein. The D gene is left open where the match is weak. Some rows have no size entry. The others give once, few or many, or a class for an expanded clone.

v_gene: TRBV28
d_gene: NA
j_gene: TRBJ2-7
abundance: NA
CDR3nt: TGTGCCAGCAGTTGGTCCTACGAGCAGTACTTC
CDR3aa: CASSWSYEQYF

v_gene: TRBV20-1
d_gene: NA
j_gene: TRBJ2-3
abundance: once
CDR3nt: TGCAGTGCTCCTCCCTTGCGGGCTCTTGGGACAGATACGCAGTATTTT
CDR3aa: CSAPPLRALGTDTQYF

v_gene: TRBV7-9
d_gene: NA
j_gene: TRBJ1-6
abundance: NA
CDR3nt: TGTGCCAGCAGCCTCGGAAGTTCACCCCTCCACTTT
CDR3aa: CASSLGSSPLHF

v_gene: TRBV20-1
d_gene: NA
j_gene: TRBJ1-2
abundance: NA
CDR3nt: TGCAGTGCAACGTCCGAATATGGCTACACCTTC
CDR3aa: CSATSEYGYTF

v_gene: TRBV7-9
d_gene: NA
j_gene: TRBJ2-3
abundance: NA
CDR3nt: TGTGCCAGCAGTCGCGGACACGGCACAGATACGCAGTATTTT
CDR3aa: CASSRGHGTDTQYF

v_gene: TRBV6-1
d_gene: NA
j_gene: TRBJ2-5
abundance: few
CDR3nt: TGTGCCAGCAGTGAAGGACAGGGAGGAGAGACCCAGTACTTC
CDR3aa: CASSEGQGGETQYF

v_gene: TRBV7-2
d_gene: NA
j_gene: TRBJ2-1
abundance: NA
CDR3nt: TGTGCCAGCAGCTTAGAGAGGGGCTATGAGCAGTTCTTC
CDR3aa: CASSLERGYEQFF

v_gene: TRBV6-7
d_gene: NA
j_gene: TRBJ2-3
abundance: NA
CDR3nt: TGTGCCAGCAGGGAAACACGACAGGTGCTGATCACAGATACGCAGTATTTT
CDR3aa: CASRETRQVLITDTQYF

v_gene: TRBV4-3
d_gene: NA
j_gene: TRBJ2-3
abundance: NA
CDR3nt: TGCGCCAGCAGCCAAGAGGTCGGCAGGGGAAATTCGCCAGATACGCAGTATTTT
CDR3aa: CASSQEVGRGNSPDTQYF

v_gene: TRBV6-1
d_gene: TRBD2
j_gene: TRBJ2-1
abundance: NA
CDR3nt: TGTGCCAGCAACCCGGGACTAGCGGGGCCCCCCTCCTACAATGAGCAGTTCTTC
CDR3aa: CASNPGLAGPPSYNEQFF

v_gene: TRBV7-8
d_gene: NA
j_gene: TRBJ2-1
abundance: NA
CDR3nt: TGTGCCAGCAGTTCTGAGGGGGGTGAGCAGTTCTTC
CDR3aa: CASSSEGGEQFF

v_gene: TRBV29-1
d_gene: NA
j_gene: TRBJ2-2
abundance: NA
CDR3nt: TGCAGCGTTGACCTCAGGGGAGGCACCGGGGAGCTGTTTTTT
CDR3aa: CSVDLRGGTGELFF

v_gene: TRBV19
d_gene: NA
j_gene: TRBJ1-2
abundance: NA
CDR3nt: TGTGCCAGTAGTATAGAGGCAATCCCTGGCTACACCTTC
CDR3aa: CASSIEAIPGYTF

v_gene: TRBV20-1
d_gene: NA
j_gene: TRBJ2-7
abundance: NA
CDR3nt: TGCAGTGCGAGAAGTACCGGGACATTATACGAGCAGTACTTC
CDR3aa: CSARSTGTLYEQYF

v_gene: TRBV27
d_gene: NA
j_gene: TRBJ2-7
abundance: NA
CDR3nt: TGTGCCAGCAGTTTATCGCCCATTCAGGGCTACGAGCAGTACTTC
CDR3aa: CASSLSPIQGYEQYF

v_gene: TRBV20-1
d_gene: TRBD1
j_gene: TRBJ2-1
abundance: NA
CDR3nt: TGCAGTGCTGCGGGACAGGGTCTGGGCTCCTACAATGAGCAGTTCTTC
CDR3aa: CSAAGQGLGSYNEQFF

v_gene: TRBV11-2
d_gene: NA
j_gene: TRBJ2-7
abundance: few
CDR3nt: TGTGCCAGCAGCTTACAACAGGACACCTACGAGCAGTACTTC
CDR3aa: CASSLQQDTYEQYF

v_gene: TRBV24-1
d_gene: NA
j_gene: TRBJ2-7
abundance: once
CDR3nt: TGTGCCACCAGTGATTCCGGGAGCGGGTACGAGCAGTACTTC
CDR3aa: CATSDSGSGYEQYF

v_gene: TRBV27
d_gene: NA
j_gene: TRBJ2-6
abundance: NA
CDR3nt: TGTGCCAGCAGTTTGGGCAGGGGATCAGTCGGGGCCAACGTCCTGACTTTC
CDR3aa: CASSLGRGSVGANVLTF

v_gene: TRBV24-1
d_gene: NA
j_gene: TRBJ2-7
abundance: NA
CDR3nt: TGTGCCACCAGTGACCCGAATTCCTACGAGCAGTACTTC
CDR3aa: CATSDPNSYEQYF

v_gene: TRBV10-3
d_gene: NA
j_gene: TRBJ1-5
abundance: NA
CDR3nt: TGTGCCATCAGTGAGTCACCGGACGGTCAGCCCCAGCATTTT
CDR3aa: CAISESPDGQPQHF

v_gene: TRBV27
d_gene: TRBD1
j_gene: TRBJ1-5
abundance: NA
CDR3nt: TGTGCCAGCAGTCGGACAGGGGATAGCAATCAGCCCCAGCATTTT
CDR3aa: CASSRTGDSNQPQHF

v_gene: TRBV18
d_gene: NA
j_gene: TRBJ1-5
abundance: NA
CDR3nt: TGTGCCAGCTCACCCGAAGGATGGGCCCAGCATTTT
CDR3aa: CASSPEGWAQHF

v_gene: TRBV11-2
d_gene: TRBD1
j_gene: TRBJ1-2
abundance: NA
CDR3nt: TGTGCCAGCAGCTTAGTAACAGGGGACTATGGCTACACCTTC
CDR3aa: CASSLVTGDYGYTF

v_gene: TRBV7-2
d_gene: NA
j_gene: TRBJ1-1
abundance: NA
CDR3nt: TGTGCCAGCAGCTCACAGGGCATTATGAACACTGAAGCTTTCTTT
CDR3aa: CASSSQGIMNTEAFF

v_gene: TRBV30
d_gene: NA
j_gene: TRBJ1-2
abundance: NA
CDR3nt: TGTGCCTGGAGTCCCGGGAATGATAACTATGGCTACACCTTC
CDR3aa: CAWSPGNDNYGYTF

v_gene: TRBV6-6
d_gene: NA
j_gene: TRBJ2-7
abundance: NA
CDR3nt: TGTGCCAGCAGTATCGACCGCTTCTACGAGCAGTACTTC
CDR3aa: CASSIDRFYEQYF

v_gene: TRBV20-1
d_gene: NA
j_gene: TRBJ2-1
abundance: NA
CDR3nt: TGCAGTGCTAGGGGGACGATTGCCTACAATGAGCAGTTCTTC
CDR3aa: CSARGTIAYNEQFF

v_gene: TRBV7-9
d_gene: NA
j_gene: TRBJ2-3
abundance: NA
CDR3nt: TGTGCCAGCAGCTTCGAAGGTGGCACAGATACGCAGTATTTT
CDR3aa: CASSFEGGTDTQYF

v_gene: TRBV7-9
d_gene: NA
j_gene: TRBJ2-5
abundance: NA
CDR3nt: TGTGCCAGCAGCCCTGGGACTTTGACTCTAGAGACCCAGTACTTC
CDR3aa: CASSPGTLTLETQYF

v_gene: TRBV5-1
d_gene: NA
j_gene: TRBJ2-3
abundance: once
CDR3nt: TGCGCCAGCAGCCAAGGGGGAGGGCTGGTGTTAGATACGCAGTATTTT
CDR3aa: CASSQGGGLVLDTQYF

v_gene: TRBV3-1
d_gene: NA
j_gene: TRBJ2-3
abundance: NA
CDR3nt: TGTGCCAGCAGCCAAGATCGGGGAGATACGCAGTATTTT
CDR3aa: CASSQDRGDTQYF

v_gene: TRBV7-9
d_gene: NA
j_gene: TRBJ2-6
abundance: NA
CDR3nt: TGTGCCAGCAGCTTTGATAGGGGGCGGGGTGGGGCCAACGTCCTGACTTTC
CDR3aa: CASSFDRGRGGANVLTF

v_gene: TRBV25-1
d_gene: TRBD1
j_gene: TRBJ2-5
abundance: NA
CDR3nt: TGTGCCAGCAGTGGAGGGACAGGGGATGGTGGGGAGACCCAGTACTTC
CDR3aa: CASSGGTGDGGETQYF

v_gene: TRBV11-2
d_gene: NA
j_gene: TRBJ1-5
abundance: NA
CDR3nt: TGTGCCAGCAGCTCCCGGATAGGATCGGGGGGACTTTATAGCAATCAGCCCCAGCATTTT
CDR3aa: CASSSRIGSGGLYSNQPQHF

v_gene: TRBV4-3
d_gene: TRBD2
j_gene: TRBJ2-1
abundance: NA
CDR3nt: TGCGCCAGCAGCCCCACATCAGCGGGGGGCTCCTACAATGAGCAGTTCTTC
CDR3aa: CASSPTSAGGSYNEQFF

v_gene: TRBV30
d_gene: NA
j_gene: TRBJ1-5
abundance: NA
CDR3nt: TGTGCCTGGAGTGTATGGGGGATTGGAAATCAGCCCCAGCATTTT
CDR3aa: CAWSVWGIGNQPQHF

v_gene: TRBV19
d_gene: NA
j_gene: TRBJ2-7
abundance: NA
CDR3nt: TGTGCCAGTAGTTTACCCGGGACTCTCCCCTACGAGCAGTACTTC
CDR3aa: CASSLPGTLPYEQYF

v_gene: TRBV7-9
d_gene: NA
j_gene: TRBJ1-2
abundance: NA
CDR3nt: TGTGCCAGCAGCTTACTCGGGATGGACTATGGCTACACCTTC
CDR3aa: CASSLLGMDYGYTF